This TCR beta chain is drawn from a study of breast tumors, draining lymph nodes, adjacent tissues. Study results and limitations: Tumors had less TCR diversity than lymph nodes, more than nontumor tissue. Data only fit, rather than demonstrated, lymph node origin of most tumor T cells. The data were judged consistent with most tumor T cells coming from lymph node and expanding in tumor.

From germline, CDR1 is SGHRS and CDR2 YFSETQ. CDR3 size: 14 residues. V gave up 0 bases and J gave up 2 bases, with 8 bases separating them. Samples came from axillary lymph nodes draining the breast cancer. TCRdb ran MiXCR on the multiplex PCR reads and lists one entry per CDR3 protein. The table lists some 170,000 distinct CDR3 sequences, 30% to 35% of them singletons. In this sample, this clonotype turned up many times. Antigen specificity is unknown. The receptor's source is a female donor with breast cancer. Some clones in this sample may be carry-over from other donors' samples. The sample consisted of axillary lymph node tissue. J is TRBJ2-5 and V is TRBV5-1; D gene uncertain. CDR3 in DNA: TGCGCCAGCAGCTTGGGAGGTATGCAAGAGACCCAGTACTTC. It codes for CASSLGGMQETQYF.